The present TCR beta chain was sequenced within a study of healthy donors' naive CD4 and CD8 T cells. General observations from the study: Positive CDR3 charge linked to CD4+ cells, negative to CD8+ cells. Chains were not paired, since alpha and beta were sequenced in bulk.

Naive T cells were sorted: CD4+CD8-CD45RO-CD45RA+ for CD4+, CD8+CD4-CD45RA+CD27bright for CD8+. This clonotype appeared once. No antigen is known for it. Starting from 450 to 550 ng of total RNA, TCR libraries were made with linear amplification. In the source study's methods: From a few healthy donors, 78,498 rearranged TCR alpha transcripts were sequenced. In TCRdb, the reads were re-called with MiXCR into one record per CDR3 protein. The V and J calls were not made by the authors but by TCRdb's processing. The sample lists approximately 180,000 distinct CDR3 sequences, about 74% occurring once. Germline V lookup: CDR1 MNHEY, CDR2 SVGAGI. The CDR3 totals 16 residues. V shed 7 bases, J shed 6 bases, and the junction held 11 bases outside the gene matches.

This sequence joins TRBV6-5 and TRBJ2-3; 12 nucleotides align to TRBD2. Sequenced input: naive CD4+ and CD8+ T cells sorted from blood, pooled from several donors. This sequence was found in a pool of human donors in good health; the sample pools cells from several healthy donors. The CDR3 reads CASNPRLAGEEDTQYF. For the CDR3, the DNA is TGTGCCAGCAACCCTCGACTAGCGGGAGAGGAGGATACGCAGTATTTT.